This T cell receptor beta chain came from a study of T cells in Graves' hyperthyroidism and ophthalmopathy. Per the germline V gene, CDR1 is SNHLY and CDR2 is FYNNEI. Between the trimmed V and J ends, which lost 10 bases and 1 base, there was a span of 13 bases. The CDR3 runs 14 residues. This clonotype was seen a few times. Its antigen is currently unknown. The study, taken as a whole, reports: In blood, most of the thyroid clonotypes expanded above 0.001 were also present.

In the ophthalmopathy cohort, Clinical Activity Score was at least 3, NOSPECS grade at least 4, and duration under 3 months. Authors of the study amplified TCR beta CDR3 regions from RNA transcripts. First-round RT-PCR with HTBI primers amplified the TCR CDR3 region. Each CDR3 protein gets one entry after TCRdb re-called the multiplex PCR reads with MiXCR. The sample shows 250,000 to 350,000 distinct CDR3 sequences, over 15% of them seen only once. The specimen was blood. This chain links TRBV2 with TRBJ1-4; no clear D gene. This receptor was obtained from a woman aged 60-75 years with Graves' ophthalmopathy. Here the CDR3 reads CATQSQGTNEKLFF. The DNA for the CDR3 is TGTGCCACGCAATCCCAAGGAACTAATGAAAAACTGTTTTTT.